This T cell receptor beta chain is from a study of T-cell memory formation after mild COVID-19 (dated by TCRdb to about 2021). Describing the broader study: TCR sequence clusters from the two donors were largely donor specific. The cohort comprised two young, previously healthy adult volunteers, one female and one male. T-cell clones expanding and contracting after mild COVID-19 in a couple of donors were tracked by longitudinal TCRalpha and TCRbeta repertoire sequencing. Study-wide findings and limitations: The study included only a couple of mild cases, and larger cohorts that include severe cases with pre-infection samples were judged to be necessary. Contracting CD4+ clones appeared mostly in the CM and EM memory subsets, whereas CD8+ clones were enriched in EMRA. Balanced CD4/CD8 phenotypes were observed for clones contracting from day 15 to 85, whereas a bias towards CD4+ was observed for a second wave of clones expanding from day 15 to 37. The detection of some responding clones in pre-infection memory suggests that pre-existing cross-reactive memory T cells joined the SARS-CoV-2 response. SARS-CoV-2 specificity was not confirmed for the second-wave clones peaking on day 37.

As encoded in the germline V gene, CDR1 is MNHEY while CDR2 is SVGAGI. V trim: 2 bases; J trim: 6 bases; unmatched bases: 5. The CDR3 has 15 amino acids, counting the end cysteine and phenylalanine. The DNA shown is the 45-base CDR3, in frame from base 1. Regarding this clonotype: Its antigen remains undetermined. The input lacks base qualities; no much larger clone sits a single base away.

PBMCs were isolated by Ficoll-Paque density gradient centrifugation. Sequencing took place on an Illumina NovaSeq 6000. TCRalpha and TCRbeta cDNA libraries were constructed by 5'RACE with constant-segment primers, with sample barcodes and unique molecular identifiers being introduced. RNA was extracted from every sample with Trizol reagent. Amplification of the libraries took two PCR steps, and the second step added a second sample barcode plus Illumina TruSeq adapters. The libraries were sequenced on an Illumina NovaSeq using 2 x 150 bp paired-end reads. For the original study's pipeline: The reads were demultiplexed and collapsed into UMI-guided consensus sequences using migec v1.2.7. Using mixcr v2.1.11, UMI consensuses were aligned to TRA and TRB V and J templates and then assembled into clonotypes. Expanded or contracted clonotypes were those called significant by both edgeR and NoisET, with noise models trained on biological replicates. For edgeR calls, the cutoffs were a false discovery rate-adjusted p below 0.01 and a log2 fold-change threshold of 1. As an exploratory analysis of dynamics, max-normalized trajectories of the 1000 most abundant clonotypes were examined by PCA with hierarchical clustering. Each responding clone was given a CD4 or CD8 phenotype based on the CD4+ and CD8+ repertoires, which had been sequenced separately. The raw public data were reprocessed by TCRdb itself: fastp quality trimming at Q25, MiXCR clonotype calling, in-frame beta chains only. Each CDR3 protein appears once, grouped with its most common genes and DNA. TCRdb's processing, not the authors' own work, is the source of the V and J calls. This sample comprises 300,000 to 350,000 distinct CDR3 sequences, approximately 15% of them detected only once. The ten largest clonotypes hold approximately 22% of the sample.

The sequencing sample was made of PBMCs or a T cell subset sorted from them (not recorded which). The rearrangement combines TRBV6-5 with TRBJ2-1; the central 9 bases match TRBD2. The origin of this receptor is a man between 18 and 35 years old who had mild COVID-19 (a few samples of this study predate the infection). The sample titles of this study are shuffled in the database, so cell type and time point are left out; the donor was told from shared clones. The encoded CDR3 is CASSYSGGGANEQFF. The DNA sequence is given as TGTGCCAGCAGTTACAGCGGCGGGGGGGCCAATGAGCAGTTCTTC.